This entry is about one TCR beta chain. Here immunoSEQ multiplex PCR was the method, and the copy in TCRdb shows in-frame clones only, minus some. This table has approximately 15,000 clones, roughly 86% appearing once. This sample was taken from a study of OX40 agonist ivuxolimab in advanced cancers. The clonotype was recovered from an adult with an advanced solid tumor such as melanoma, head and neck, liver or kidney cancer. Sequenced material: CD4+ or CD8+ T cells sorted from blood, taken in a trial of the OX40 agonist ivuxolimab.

CDR3: CASSELAGPYNEQFF. The CDR3 DNA follows: TGCGCCAGCAGTGAACTAGCGGGACCCTACAATGAGCAGTTCTTC. The chain has TRBV10-1 and TRBJ2-1; 10 bases match TRBD2. J gave up 2 bases and V 3 bases, and 1 base lay outside the gene matches. The CDR3 extends over 15 amino acids. Germline V gene lookup returns CDR1 WNHNN and CDR2 SYGVQD (reference sequence).